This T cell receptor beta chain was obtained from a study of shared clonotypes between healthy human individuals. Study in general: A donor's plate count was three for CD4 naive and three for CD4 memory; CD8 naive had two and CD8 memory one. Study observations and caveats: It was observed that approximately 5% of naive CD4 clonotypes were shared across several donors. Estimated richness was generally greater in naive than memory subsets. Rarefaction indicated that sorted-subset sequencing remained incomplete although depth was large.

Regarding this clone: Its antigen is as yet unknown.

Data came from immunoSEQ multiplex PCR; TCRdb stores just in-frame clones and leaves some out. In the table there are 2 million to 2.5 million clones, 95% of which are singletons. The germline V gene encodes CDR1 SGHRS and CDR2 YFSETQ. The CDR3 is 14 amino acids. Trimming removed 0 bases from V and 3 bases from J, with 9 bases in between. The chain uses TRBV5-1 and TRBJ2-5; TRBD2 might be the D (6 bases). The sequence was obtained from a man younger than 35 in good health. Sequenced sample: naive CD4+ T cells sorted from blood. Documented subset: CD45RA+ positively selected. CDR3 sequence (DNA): TGCGCCAGCAGCTTGGGATCGGGGGAAGAGACCCAGTACTTC. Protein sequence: CASSLGSGEETQYF.